This TCR beta chain is from a study of T-cell memory formation after mild COVID-19. Study observations and caveats: Later expanders leaned CD4+, whereas day 15 to 85 contracting clones were balanced CD4/CD8. CD4+ contracting clones were mainly CM and EM; CD8+ ones, EMRA.

Many counts were recorded for this clonotype. What it recognizes is unknown. One entry per CDR3 protein results from TCRdb running MiXCR on the 5' RACE reads. This sample has roughly 51,000 distinct CDR3 sequences; around 7% occur once, and the top ten carry 1.4%. The CDR3 is 13 residues long. With 5 bases removed from V and 1 base from J, the gap between germline ends came to 8 bases. Germline CDR1 reads SGHTA; CDR2 reads FQGTGA. The sequencing input was PBMCs or a T cell subset sorted from them (not recorded which). The V call is TRBV7-3, the J call TRBJ1-1; perhaps TRBD1 as D (6 bases). The TCR sequence derives from a man aged 18 to 29 who had mild COVID-19 (a few samples of this study predate the infection). Cell type and time point are not known. The CDR3 nucleotides read TGTGCCAGCAGCCAGACAGGGAACACTGAAGCTTTCTTT. Its protein is CASSQTGNTEAFF. The whole variable domain, remainder taken from reference TRBV7-3 and TRBJ1-1, is GAGVSQTPSNKVTEKGKYVELRCDPISGHTALYWYRQSLGQGPEFLIYFQGTGAADDSGLPNDRFFAVRPEGSVSTLKIQRTERGDSAVYLCASSQTGNTEAFFGQGTRLTVV.